This T cell receptor beta chain was sequenced during a study of lymphopenia after photon versus proton radiotherapy. Produced via immunoSEQ multiplex PCR; TCRdb's table is partial and in-frame only. The sample holds 20,000 to 30,000 clones; roughly four fifths are singletons and the top ten take approximately 21%. Germline V gives CDR1 LNHDA, CDR2 SQIVND (reference sequence). CDR3 size: 14 residues. With 8 bases clipped from V and 4 bases from J, the junction kept 10 bases outside the gene matches. The TCR comes from a woman between 65 and 79 years old with pancreatic cancer. This chain joins TRBV19 and TRBJ1-2; 7 nucleotides agree with TRBD1. The specimen comprised peripheral blood, sampled from a patient treated with proton-based radiotherapy. CDR3: CASRKSTGVYGYTF. In DNA form, the CDR3 reads TGTGCCAGTCGTAAAAGTACAGGGGTCTATGGCTACACCTTC.